Listed here are 15 T cell receptor beta chains from one sample, sequenced in a study of cytomegalovirus exposure and HLA in healthy donors. Use of 60 Vbeta and 13 Jbeta primers characterized the PCR. Profiling relied on immunoSEQ multiplex PCR, and the TCRdb table lists in-frame clones only, not all of them. The repertoire holds about 200,000 clones, with approximately 78% as singletons. The sample was PBMCs. The receptors originated from a middle-aged woman in good health and CMV-seronegative.

The chain is built from TRBV5-4 and TRBJ1-6, with D possibly being TRBD1 (6 bases). The CDR3 spans 16 residues. Between the trimmed V and J ends, which lost 4 bases and 3 bases, there was a span of 14 bases. CDR1 is SGHNT and CDR2 is YYREEE in the germline V gene (reference sequence). The CDR3 region has the DNA TGTGCCAGCAGCGTGGCCGGGACACGCTATAATTCACCCCTCCACTTT. As protein: CASSVAGTRYNSPLHF.

As for this clone: Other DNA sequences in the same sample also yield this CDR3. The V and J genes are TRBV6-5 and TRBJ2-6; D is perhaps TRBD1 (5 bases). The CDR3 is 14 amino acids. Germline V gives CDR1 MNHEY, CDR2 SVGAGI. The V gene lost 4 bases and the J gene lost 4 bases, with 8 bases spanning the gap. This chain's CDR3 is CASSSGSGANVLTF. The CDR3 DNA reads as TGTGCCAGCAGTTCAGGGTCAGGGGCCAACGTCCTGACTTTC.

Regarding this clone: Germline is not matched at one junction end, which may reflect a read error. This rearrangement joins TRBV7-9 to TRBJ2-7; weak D call: TRBD1 (6 bases). The CDR3 contains 12 residues. Germline V gene lookup returns CDR1 SEHNR and CDR2 FQNEAQ (reference sequence). CDR3 DNA sequence: TGTTCCAGCAGCTTAGCAGGGGAAGAGCAGTACTTC. It encodes CSSSLAGEEQYF. Variable domain in full (rest from reference TRBV7-9 and TRBJ2-7): DTGVSQNPRHKITKRGQNVTFRCDPISEHNRLYWYRQTLGQGPEFLTYFQNEAQLEKSRLLSDRFSAERPKGSFSTLEIQRTEQGDSAMYLCSSSLAGEEQYFGPGTRLTVT.

The CDR3, as DNA: TGTGCCAGCAGTCCGGACAGGGGGGACTATGGCTACACCTTC. This codes for CASSPDRGDYGYTF. The chain uses TRBV27 and TRBJ1-2; 10 nucleotides line up with TRBD1. Germline-derived CDR1 and CDR2 are MNHEY and SMNVEV (reference sequence). The CDR3 spans 14 residues. Germline trimming cut 5 bases from V and 3 bases from J; bases unmatched to any gene: 3.

The CDR3 is CASRSGGGPIGELFF. The DNA for the CDR3 is TGTGCCAGCAGATCAGGGGGTGGTCCAATAGGGGAGCTGTTTTTT. The chain employs TRBV13 and TRBJ2-2; TRBD1 matches 7 bases. V was clipped by 6 bases and J by 8 bases; unmatched bases: 12. The CDR3 totals 15 residues. Germline assignment: CDR1 PRHDT and CDR2 FYEKMQ (reference sequence).

The rearrangement uses TRBV19 and TRBJ1-1, with a weak D call TRBD1 (6 bases). Per germline, CDR1 LNHDA and CDR2 SQIVND (reference sequence). The CDR3 runs 13 residues. Between the trimmed V and J ends, which lost 6 bases and 4 bases, there was a span of 12 bases. Here the CDR3 DNA reads TGTGCCAGTAGATTAACAGGGCTCACTGAAGCTTTCTTT. Protein sequence: CASRLTGLTEAFF.

V and J are TRBV19 and TRBJ1-1; the match to TRBD1 covers 9 bases. J gave up 7 bases and V 4 bases, and 10 bases lay outside the gene matches. The CDR3 totals 15 residues. The germline V gene encodes CDR1 LNHDA and CDR2 SQIVND (reference sequence). The CDR3, as DNA: TGTGCCAGTAGTAACATCTTCGGGACAGGGTATGAAGCTTTCTTT. As protein: CASSNIFGTGYEAFF.

The chain uses TRBV6-1 and TRBJ2-7, with a tentative D call TRBD2 (6 bases). The CDR3 covers 14 residues. Germline lookup yields CDR1 MNHNS and CDR2 SASEGT. The V and J ends lost 4 bases and 3 bases respectively, with 13 bases between them. CDR3 nucleotides: TGTGCCAGCAGTGCCCGGGGAGGACACTACGAGCAGTACTTC. Its translation is CASSARGGHYEQYF.

This chain connects TRBV10-1 to TRBJ2-1, with a weak D call TRBD1 (6 bases). The CDR3 loop spans 14 amino acids. V was pared by 8 bases and J by 0 bases, with 11 bases between. From germline, CDR1 is WNHNN and CDR2 SYGVQD (reference sequence). CDR3 residues: CASSQGSSYNEQFF. In DNA, the CDR3 is TGCGCCAGCTCCCAGGGGAGCTCCTACAATGAGCAGTTCTTC.

This chain links TRBV27 with TRBJ2-5; 7 nucleotides match TRBD2. This CDR3 has 13 residues. The ends lost 5 bases at V and 11 bases at J; junction bases unmatched: 11. Germline values: CDR1 MNHEY, CDR2 SMNVEV (reference sequence). The CDR3 bases are TGTGCCAGCAGTCCTACTTGGATGGGAGGGCAGTACTTC. Its protein product is CASSPTWMGGQYF.

The rearrangement uses TRBV7-9 and TRBJ2-1; no definite D call. The V end lost 4 bases, the J end lost 7 bases, and 11 bases lay between the germline ends. In germline, CDR1 is SEHNR, CDR2 FQNEAQ (reference sequence). The CDR3 extends over 13 amino acids. The CDR3 here is CASSSPSRNEQFF. The CDR3 region has the DNA TGTGCCAGCAGCTCTCCTAGTCGGAATGAGCAGTTCTTC.

The chain uses TRBV19 and TRBJ2-2; TRBD2 might be the D (5 bases). The V gene's germline CDR1 is LNHDA and CDR2 SQIVND (reference sequence). Trimming removed 11 bases from V and 2 bases from J, with 18 bases in between. The CDR3 loop spans 15 amino acids. The DNA for the CDR3 is TGTGCCGCCCGCAGTAGGGAGCGCAACACCGGGGAGCTGTTTTTT. Translating gives CAARSRERNTGELFF. The variable domain in full, completed from reference TRBV19 and TRBJ2-2, reads DGGITQSPKYLFRKEGQNVTLSCEQNLNHDAMYWYRQDPGQGLRLIYYSQIVNDFQKGDIAEGYSVSREKKESFPLTVTSAQKNPTAFYLCAARSRERNTGELFFGEGSRLTVL.

V is TRBV5-1 and J is TRBJ2-1, with D perhaps TRBD2 (5 bases). Trimming pared 5 bases from V and 5 bases from J, leaving 14 bases between. Germline-derived CDR1 and CDR2 are SGHRS and YFSETQ. This CDR3 region has 14 residues. CDR3 protein: CASSVGSGNNEQFF. CDR3 coding DNA: TGCGCCAGCAGTGTGGGGTCGGGGAACAATGAGCAGTTCTTC.

The chain carries TRBV7-8 and TRBJ2-7; D is uncertain. V was trimmed by 6 bases and J by 6 bases, leaving 18 bases between them. The V gene's germline CDR1 is SGHVS and CDR2 FQNEAQ. CDR3 length equals 14 residues. The CDR3 spells CASSLQAGQAEQYF. DNA for the CDR3: TGTGCCAGCAGTCTTCAGGCTGGGCAGGCCGAGCAGTACTTC.

The V and J genes are TRBV7-9 and TRBJ1-6, with 9 bases matching TRBD1. V lost 5 bases, J lost 7 bases, and 9 bases stayed unmatched. Germline V gene sequence: CDR1 SEHNR, CDR2 FQNEAQ (reference sequence). This CDR3 is built from 16 residues. This CDR3 is CASSPAGTGWNSPLHF. CDR3 bases: TGTGCCAGCAGCCCAGCAGGGACAGGGTGGAATTCACCCCTCCACTTT.